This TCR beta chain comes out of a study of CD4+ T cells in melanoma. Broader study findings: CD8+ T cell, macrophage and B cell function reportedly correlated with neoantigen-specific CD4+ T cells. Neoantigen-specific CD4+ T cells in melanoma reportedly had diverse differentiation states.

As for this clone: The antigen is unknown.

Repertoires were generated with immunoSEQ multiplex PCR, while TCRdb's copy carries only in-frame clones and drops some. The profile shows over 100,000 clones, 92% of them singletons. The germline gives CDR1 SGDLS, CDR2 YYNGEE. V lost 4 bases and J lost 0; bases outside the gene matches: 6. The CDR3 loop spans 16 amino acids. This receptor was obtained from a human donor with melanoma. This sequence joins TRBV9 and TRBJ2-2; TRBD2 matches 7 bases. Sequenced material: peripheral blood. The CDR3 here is CASSPGGRANTGELFF. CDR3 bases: TGTGCCAGCAGCCCTGGAGGGAGGGCGAACACCGGGGAGCTGTTTTTT.